This T cell receptor beta chain was recorded in a study of blood T cell repertoires in COVID-19. In the study overall: The United States, Italy and Spain were the sources of the acute and convalescent COVID-19 samples. PBMCs, B-cell-depleted T cells, or T cells were the source of the cDNA or gDNA that made up the material.

In the original processing: Reference gene primers were amplified, and this amplification served to estimate nucleated cell counts. Method: immunoSEQ multiplex PCR; TCRdb's copy keeps in-frame clones and lacks some. Clone size and V and J calls were adopted from that table, with D and trimming inferred from the DNA. This sample has 300,000 to 350,000 clones; about 91% occur once, and the top ten carry roughly a tenth. V lost 4 bases, J lost 9 bases, and 10 bases stayed unmatched. The CDR3 runs to 15 residues. Germline V gene data show CDR1 as LNHDA and CDR2 as SQIVND (reference sequence). The Seattle patients, enrolled during active infection, were followed longitudinally.

Material for sequencing was peripheral blood. The receptor was isolated from a man aged 25 to 40 with COVID-19, enrolled during active disease. The V and J genes are TRBV19 and TRBJ2-1, with TRBD2 matching over 9 bases. The CDR3 DNA reads TGTGCCAGTAGTACGTTAGCGGGAGCGGTGGTTGAGCAGTTCTTC. Its translation: CASSTLAGAVVEQFF.